A single T cell receptor beta chain is shown here with its context. The data are from a study of long-term antiretroviral therapy in people with HIV. Investigators performed immunoSEQ version v3.0 at survey level. Measured with immunoSEQ multiplex PCR; TCRdb has only the in-frame clones, and not every one. The repertoire holds about 28,000 clones, with 75% to 90% as singletons. The sequence was obtained from a man aged 45 to 65 with HIV. Sequences were derived from unsorted PBMCs, sampled 3.2 years before starting antiretroviral therapy.

The CDR3 is CASREQRAKNIQYF. CDR3 bases: TGTGCCAGCAGGGAGCAGAGGGCCAAAAACATTCAGTACTTC. This chain connects TRBV6-1 to TRBJ2-4; D is undetermined. V was cut by 6 bases and J by 1 base, with 10 bases left in between. The CDR3 loop spans 14 amino acids. Germline V gives CDR1 MNHNS, CDR2 SASEGT.